A selection of T cell receptor beta chains follows, all from one sample in a study of CD8 T cells in Susac syndrome. TCRdb passed the immunoSEQ multiplex PCR reads through MiXCR, listing each CDR3 protein once. This table holds around 130,000 distinct CDR3 sequences, 90% to 95% found once. Material: CD8+ T cells from PBMCs. These receptors originate from a human donor with multiple sclerosis. Each CDR3 is given without its conserved first and last residue.

v_gene	j_gene	CDR3aa
TRBV3-1	TRBJ2-7	ASSPGVGYLPYEQY
TRBV7-9	TRBJ1-2	ASRGGWGTSGYT
TRBV27	TRBJ2-1	ASSGTAYNEQF
TRBV27	TRBJ1-4	ASSPRISLINEKLF
TRBV6-2/TRBV6-3	TRBJ1-5	ASSPYSPRWNQPQH
TRBV29-1	TRBJ1-2	SVTGTGEYGYT
TRBV7-2	TRBJ1-5	ASSLDQGNQPQH
TRBV10-2	TRBJ2-5	ASSRTSGTQETQY
TRBV25-1	TRBJ2-5	ASSEGIQETQY
TRBV24-1	TRBJ1-2	ATRAGTGGGSYGYT
TRBV30	TRBJ2-2	AWTRRAGELF
TRBV2	TRBJ1-3	ASSEDSNSGNTIY
TRBV29-1	TRBJ1-1	SASRDRGMNTEAF
TRBV5-4	TRBJ2-1	ASSQTNEQF
TRBV3-1	TRBJ2-1	ASSRLAGVSYNEQF
TRBV18	TRBJ2-5	ASSPPGRAGETQY
TRBV28	TRBJ2-1	ASSLAQNNEQF
TRBV12-3/TRBV12-4	TRBJ1-2	ASSSRSGYGYT
TRBV4-3	TRBJ2-7	ASSQVPLAGEQY
TRBV5-6	TRBJ1-1	ASSFDMNTEAF
TRBV2	TRBJ2-1	ASSHLEQF
TRBV7-9	TRBJ2-7	ASSLDRGLNEQY
TRBV27	TRBJ2-1	ASSYSGRLNEQF
TRBV14	TRBJ2-1	ASSSLAGVNNEQF
TRBV30	TRBJ1-2	AWSANPDGYT
TRBV2	TRBJ2-5	ASSEWSLSQETQY
TRBV28	TRBJ2-1	ASSEGTGWHNEQF
TRBV7-9	TRBJ2-7	ASSLIPITYEQY
TRBV27	TRBJ2-7	ASSTGPGYEQY
TRBV19	TRBJ2-7	ASSVPGLGYEQY
TRBV28	TRBJ2-7	ASSPSTSGGYEQY
TRBV27	TRBJ1-2	ASSLSAGLQPYGYT
TRBV9	TRBJ2-3	ASSDSNTDTQY
TRBV6-5	TRBJ1-1	ASSYSMVAGVNTEAF
TRBV27	TRBJ1-3	ASGRRGNTIY
TRBV3-1	TRBJ2-1	ASSPAAEGRGNEQF
TRBV20-1	TRBJ2-5	SARDSGDGTQY
TRBV13	TRBJ1-1	ASSLEVGGAEAF
TRBV12-3/TRBV12-4	TRBJ2-5	ASSSSAGWKTQY
TRBV10-3	TRBJ2-3	ATGLAGDSDTQY
TRBV27	TRBJ2-1	ASSVLARRSYNEQF
TRBV20-1	TRBJ1-5	SASTGAANQPQH
TRBV6-6	TRBJ2-5	ASSRDSGLETQY
TRBV9	TRBJ2-3	ASSVPSSGPTDTQY
TRBV4-1	TRBJ2-1	ASSQVAGERNEQF
TRBV4-2	TRBJ2-4	ASSQRWGLRGSKNIQY
TRBV27	TRBJ1-1	ASRGMGTEAF
TRBV7-9	TRBJ2-1	ASSLETGSYNEQF
TRBV20-1	TRBJ2-2	SARPQNTGELF
TRBV12-3/TRBV12-4	TRBJ2-2	ASSSPARTGELF
TRBV7-8	TRBJ2-5	ASSLTLYQETQY
TRBV21-1	TRBJ1-4	ASSKTVYKVHNEKLF
TRBV2	TRBJ2-1	AVGTENGNEQF